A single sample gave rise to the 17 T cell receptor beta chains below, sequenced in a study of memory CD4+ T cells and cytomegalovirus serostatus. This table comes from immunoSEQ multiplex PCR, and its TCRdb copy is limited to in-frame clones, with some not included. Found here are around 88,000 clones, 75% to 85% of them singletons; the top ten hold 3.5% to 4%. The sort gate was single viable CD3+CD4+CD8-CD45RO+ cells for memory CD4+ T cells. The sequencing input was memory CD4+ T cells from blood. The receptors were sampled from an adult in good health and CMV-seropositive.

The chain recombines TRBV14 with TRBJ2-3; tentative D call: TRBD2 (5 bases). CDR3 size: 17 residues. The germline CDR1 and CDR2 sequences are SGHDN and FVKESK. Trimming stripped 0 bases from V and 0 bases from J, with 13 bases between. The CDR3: CASSQDLGGGSTDTQYF. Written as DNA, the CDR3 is TGTGCCAGCAGCCAAGATCTGGGCGGAGGTAGCACAGATACGCAGTATTTT.

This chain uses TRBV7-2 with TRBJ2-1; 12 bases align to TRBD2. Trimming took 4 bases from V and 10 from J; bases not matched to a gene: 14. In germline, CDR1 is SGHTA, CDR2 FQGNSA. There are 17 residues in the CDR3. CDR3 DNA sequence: TGTGCCAGCAGCTCTAGGTGGCTAGCGGGAGGGCCAGGGGAGCAGTTCTTC. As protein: CASSSRWLAGGPGEQFF.

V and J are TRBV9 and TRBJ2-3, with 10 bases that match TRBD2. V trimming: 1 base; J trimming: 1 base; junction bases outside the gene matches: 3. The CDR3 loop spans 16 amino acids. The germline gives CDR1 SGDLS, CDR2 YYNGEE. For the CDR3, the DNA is TGTGCCAGCAGCGTAAGTCTAGCGGGAGGCACAGATACGCAGTATTTT. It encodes CASSVSLAGGTDTQYF.

CDR3 residues: CASSLGHTDEQYF. For the CDR3, the DNA is TGTGCCAGCAGCTTAGGACACACAGACGAGCAGTACTTC. This chain links TRBV7-8 with TRBJ2-7; D unclear. The CDR3 sequence is 13 residues long. Germline V gene lookup returns CDR1 SGHVS and CDR2 FQNEAQ. V lost 1 base to trimming and J lost 5 bases, with 9 bases between them. The whole variable domain, filled in from reference TRBV7-8 and TRBJ2-7, reads GAGVSQSPRYKVAKRGQDVALRCDPISGHVSLFWYQQALGQGPEFLTYFQNEAQLDKSGLPSDRFFAERPEGSVSTLKIQRTQQEDSAVYLCASSLGHTDEQYFGPGTRLTVT.

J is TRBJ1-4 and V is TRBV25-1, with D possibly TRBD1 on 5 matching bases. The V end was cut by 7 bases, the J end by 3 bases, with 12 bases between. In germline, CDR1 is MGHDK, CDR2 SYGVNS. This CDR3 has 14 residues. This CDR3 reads CASTESGANEKLFF. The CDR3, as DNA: TGTGCCAGCACCGAGTCGGGGGCTAATGAAAAACTGTTTTTT.

CDR3 sequence (DNA): TGTGCCAGCAGCTTGGGAACAGGGAATGGAGATACGCAGTATTTT. This translates into CASSLGTGNGDTQYF. This chain joins TRBV5-4 and TRBJ2-3; D is perhaps TRBD1 (6 bases). Between the trimmed V and J ends, which lost 0 bases and 5 bases, there was a span of 13 bases. The CDR3 has 15 residues. The V gene's germline CDR1 is SGHNT and CDR2 YYREEE (reference sequence).

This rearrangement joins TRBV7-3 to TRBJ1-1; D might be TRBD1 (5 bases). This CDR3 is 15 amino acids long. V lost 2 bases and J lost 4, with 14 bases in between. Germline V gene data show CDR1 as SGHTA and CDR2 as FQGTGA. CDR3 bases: TGTGCCAGCAGCTTAGGGTGGGGAGGGACCACTGAAGCTTTCTTT. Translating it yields CASSLGWGGTTEAFF.

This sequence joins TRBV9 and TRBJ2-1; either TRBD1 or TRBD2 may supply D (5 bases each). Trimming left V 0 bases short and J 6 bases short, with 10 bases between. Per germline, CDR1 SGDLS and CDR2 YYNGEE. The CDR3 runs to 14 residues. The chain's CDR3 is CASSVGGVVNEQFF. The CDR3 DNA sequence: TGTGCCAGCAGCGTAGGAGGGGTGGTCAATGAGCAGTTCTTC.

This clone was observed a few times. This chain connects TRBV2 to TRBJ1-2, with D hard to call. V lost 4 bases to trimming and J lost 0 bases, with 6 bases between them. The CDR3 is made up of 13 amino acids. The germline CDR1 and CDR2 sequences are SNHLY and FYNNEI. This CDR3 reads CASSAQANYGYTF. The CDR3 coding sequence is TGTGCCAGCAGTGCGCAAGCTAACTATGGCTACACCTTC.

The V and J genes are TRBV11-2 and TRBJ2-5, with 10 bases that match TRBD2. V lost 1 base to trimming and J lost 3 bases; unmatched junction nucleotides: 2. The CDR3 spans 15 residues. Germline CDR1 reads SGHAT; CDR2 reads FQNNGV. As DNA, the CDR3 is TGTGCCAGCAGCTTAGGGCTAGCGGGAGAAGAGACCCAGTACTTC. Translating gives CASSLGLAGEETQYF.

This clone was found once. The CDR3 nucleotides are TGTGCCAGCAGCTTAGTTGGAGGCTACACCTTC. The encoded protein is CASSLVGGYTF. The chain employs TRBV7-9 and TRBJ1-2; D not certain. The CDR3 is 11 residues long. Per the germline V gene, CDR1 is SEHNR and CDR2 is FQNEAQ (reference sequence). V was pared by 1 base and J by 8 bases, with 5 bases between.

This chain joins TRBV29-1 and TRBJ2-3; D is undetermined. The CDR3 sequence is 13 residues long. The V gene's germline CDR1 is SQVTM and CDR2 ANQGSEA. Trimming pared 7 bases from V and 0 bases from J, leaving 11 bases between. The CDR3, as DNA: TGCAGCGCATTAACCGGGAGCACAGATACGCAGTATTTT. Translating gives CSALTGSTDTQYF.

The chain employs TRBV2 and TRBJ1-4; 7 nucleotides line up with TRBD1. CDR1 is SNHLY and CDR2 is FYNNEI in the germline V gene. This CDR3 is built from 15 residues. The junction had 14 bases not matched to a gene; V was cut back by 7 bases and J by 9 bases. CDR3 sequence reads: CASTNKEGAIQKLFF. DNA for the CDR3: TGTGCCAGCACCAATAAAGAGGGGGCCATCCAAAAACTGTTTTTT. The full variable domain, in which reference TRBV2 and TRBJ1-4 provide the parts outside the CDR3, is EPEVTQTPSHQVTQMGQEVILRCVPISNHLYFYWYRQILGQKVEFLVSFYNNEISEKSEIFDDQFSVERPDGSNFTLKIRSTKLEDSAMYFCASTNKEGAIQKLFFGSGTQLSVL.

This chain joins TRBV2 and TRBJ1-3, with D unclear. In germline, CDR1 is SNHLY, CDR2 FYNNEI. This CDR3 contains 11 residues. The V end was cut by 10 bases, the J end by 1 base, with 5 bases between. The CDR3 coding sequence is TGTGCCATCGGGTCTGGAAACACCATATATTTT. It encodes CAIGSGNTIYF.

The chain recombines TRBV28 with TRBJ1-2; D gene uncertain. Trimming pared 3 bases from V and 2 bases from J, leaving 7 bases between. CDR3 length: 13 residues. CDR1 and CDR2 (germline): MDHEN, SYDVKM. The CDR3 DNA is TGTGCCAGCAGTTTGCAGGACAACTATGGCTACACCTTC. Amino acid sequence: CASSLQDNYGYTF.

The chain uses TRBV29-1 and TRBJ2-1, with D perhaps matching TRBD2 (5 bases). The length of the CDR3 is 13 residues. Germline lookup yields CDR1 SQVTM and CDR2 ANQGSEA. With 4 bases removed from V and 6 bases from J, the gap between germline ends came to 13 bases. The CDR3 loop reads CSVVSTRGNEQFF. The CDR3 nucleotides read TGCAGCGTTGTTAGTACTAGAGGCAATGAGCAGTTCTTC.

The CDR3 is CASSSGWGEKLFF. The CDR3, as DNA: TGTGCCAGCAGTTCAGGGTGGGGTGAAAAACTGTTTTTT. This sequence joins TRBV28 and TRBJ1-4; perhaps TRBD1 as D (5 bases). The germline CDR1 and CDR2 sequences are MDHEN and SYDVKM. The CDR3 covers 13 residues. With 4 bases removed from V and 7 bases from J, the gap between germline ends came to 10 bases.